Following are 15 T cell receptor beta chains from one sample sequenced in a study of T cells in Graves' hyperthyroidism and ophthalmopathy. Researchers took RNA transcripts and amplified the TCR beta CDR3 regions from them. The study used the HTBI primer set for a first-round RT-PCR of the TCR CDR3. Each CDR3 protein gets one entry after TCRdb re-called the multiplex PCR reads with MiXCR. The table lists under 350,000 distinct CDR3 sequences, approximately 13% of them singletons, with about a third in the top ten. Sequenced sample: blood. The receptors here all came from a woman between 40 and 55 years old with Graves' ophthalmopathy.

The rearrangement uses TRBV18 and TRBJ2-5, with TRBD1 identical over 9 bases. The CDR3 spans 17 residues. Germline-derived CDR1 and CDR2 are KGHSH and LQKENI. V gave up 0 bases and J gave up 5 bases; unmatched junction bases: 10. The CDR3 coding sequence is TGTGCCAGCTCACCACCAAGAGGGACAGGGATCGGGGAGACCCAGTACTTC. This gives the protein CASSPPRGTGIGETQYF. The full variable domain, in which reference TRBV18 and TRBJ2-5 provide the parts outside the CDR3, is NAGVMQNPRHLVRRRGQEARLRCSPMKGHSHVYWYRQLPEEGLKFMVYLQKENIIDESGMPKERFSAEFPKEGPSILRIQQVVRGDSAAYFCASSPPRGTGIGETQYFGPGTRLLVL.

Concerning this clonotype itself: The conserved final phenylalanine or tryptophan is absent from the CDR3, which likely points to a read error. The chain is built from TRBV11-2 and TRBJ2-5, with TRBD2 matching 8 bases. V dropped 5 bases and J dropped 4; count of bases not matched to a gene: 12. The CDR3 is 16 residues long. Germline CDR1 and CDR2: SGHAT and FQNNGV. The CDR3 region is CASSPRGGGTGETQYL. CDR3 nucleotide sequence: TGTGCCAGCAGCCCACGGGGCGGGGGGACGGGAGAGACCCAGTACCTC.

In its sample, this clonotype was seen many times. The rearrangement joins TRBV2 to TRBJ2-2; D may correspond to TRBD1 or TRBD2 (5 bases each). Trimming took 7 bases from V and 8 from J, leaving 20 bases between them. Germline V lookup: CDR1 SNHLY, CDR2 FYNNEI. This CDR3 is 15 amino acids long. In DNA, the CDR3 is TGTGCCAGCATCACAACTAGGGCAGGGACGGGGGAGCTGTTTTTT. Residues: CASITTRAGTGELFF.

Details on this clonotype: A clone one base away is much larger, so this may be a read error. Since no conserved phenylalanine or tryptophan closes the CDR3, a read error is the likely cause. This chain uses TRBV29-1 with TRBJ1-2; D not resolved. The CDR3 has 13 amino acids. With 5 bases removed from V and 2 bases from J, the gap between germline ends came to 12 bases. Germline-derived CDR1 and CDR2 are SQVTM and ANQGSEA. The CDR3 DNA reads as TGCAGCGTTCTCCAGAGCAGCAACTATGGCTACACCCTC. Its translation: CSVLQSSNYGYTL.

This clonotype was seen repeatedly, ten times or more. V usage is TRBV7-8 and J usage is TRBJ2-3; possibly TRBD1 or TRBD2 for D (5 bases each). The V gene lost 2 bases and the J gene lost 5 bases, with 20 bases spanning the gap. The CDR3 has 17 residues. Germline V gives CDR1 SGHVS, CDR2 FQNEAQ. DNA for the CDR3: TGTGCCAGCAGCTTACTCGGGACCTTCCGGTCGGTAGATACGCAGTATTTT. Protein sequence: CASSLLGTFRSVDTQYF.

This clonotype was recorded at least ten times. This sequence joins TRBV7-2 and TRBJ2-1; D may be TRBD2 (6 bases). Deletions cut 2 bases from V and 12 bases from J, with 17 bases between. This CDR3 comprises 14 residues. Germline V gene data show CDR1 as SGHTA and CDR2 as FQGNSA. The CDR3 loop is CASSLFTSLGVQFF. The CDR3 DNA reads TGTGCCAGCAGCTTATTTACTAGCTTGGGGGTGCAGTTCTTC.

This chain links TRBV20-1 with TRBJ2-2, with D perhaps matching TRBD2 (5 bases). Looked up from germline, CDR1 is DFQATT and CDR2 is SNEGSKA (reference sequence). The CDR3 is made up of 15 amino acids. The V and J ends lost 2 bases and 1 base respectively, with 11 bases between them. CDR3 loop: CSARTDRENTGELFF. The CDR3 DNA is TGCAGTGCTAGAACCGATCGGGAGAACACCGGGGAGCTGTTTTTT.

The V and J genes are TRBV20-1 and TRBJ2-1, with D perhaps TRBD1 (6 bases). The CDR3 covers 15 residues. V gave up 3 bases and J gave up 3 bases, with 15 bases separating them. In germline, CDR1 is DFQATT, CDR2 SNEGSKA (reference sequence). The CDR3 region is CSARAGTFGYNEQFF. In DNA form, the CDR3 reads TGCAGTGCTAGGGCCGGGACATTCGGCTACAATGAGCAGTTCTTC.

The sample holds many counts of this clonotype. The rearrangement links TRBV6-5 to TRBJ2-2; maybe TRBD1 (6 bases). Trimming stripped 0 bases from V and 6 bases from J, with 11 bases between. Germline V gene data show CDR1 as MNHEY and CDR2 as SVGAGI. CDR3 size: 15 residues. CDR3 protein: CASSYSAQGPGELFF. The CDR3 DNA is TGTGCCAGCAGTTACTCAGCACAGGGACCCGGGGAGCTGTTTTTT.

The sample holds many counts of this clonotype. This rearrangement joins TRBV6-1 to TRBJ2-7; 7 nucleotides agree with TRBD2. This CDR3 is 11 amino acids long. Trimming at V came to 5 bases and at J to 9 bases, leaving 4 bases not matched to a gene. Germline-derived CDR1 and CDR2 are MNHNS and SASEGT. The CDR3 DNA is TGTGCCAGCAGTACAAGCGGGGCGCAGTACTTC. Protein sequence: CASSTSGAQYF.

At least ten counts were recorded for this clonotype. The chain recombines TRBV11-2 with TRBJ1-1; D not certain. There are 17 residues in the CDR3. CDR1 is SGHAT, CDR2 FQNNGV, per germline. V gave up 5 bases and J gave up 3 bases, with 22 bases separating them. CDR3 protein: CASSPETYSGYDTEAFF. CDR3 nucleotide sequence: TGTGCCAGCAGCCCTGAGACCTACTCGGGGTACGACACTGAAGCTTTCTTT. Full variable domain (remainder filled in from reference TRBV11-2 and TRBJ1-1): EAGVAQSPRYKIIEKRQSVAFWCNPISGHATLYWYQQILGQGPKLLIQFQNNGVVDDSQLPKDRFSAERLKGVDSTLKIQPAKLEDSAVYLCASSPETYSGYDTEAFFGQGTRLTVV.

This clonotype was counted a few times. This may be a read error: a much more frequent sequence differs by one nucleotide. CDR3 protein: CASSLGTSGTAYEQYF. In DNA form, the CDR3 reads TGTGCCAGCAGTCTAGGGACTAGCGGGACAGCCTACGAGCAGTACTTC. This chain links TRBV12-3 or TRBV12-4 with TRBJ2-7, with 13 bases fitting TRBD2. With V trimmed by 5 bases and J by 2 bases, 6 bases remained unmatched. This CDR3 spans 16 amino acids.

This clonotype was picked up many times. The rearrangement joins TRBV7-2 to TRBJ2-1; D may be TRBD2 (5 bases). V gave up 3 bases and J gave up 8 bases, with 8 bases separating them. The germline gives CDR1 SGHTA, CDR2 FQGNSA. This CDR3 has 12 residues. The CDR3 nucleotides are TGTGCCAGCAGCTTCTCGGGGTATGAGCAGTTCTTC. It codes for CASSFSGYEQFF.

The chain uses TRBV10-2 and TRBJ2-2; possible D gene TRBD1, 6 bases. Trimming cost V 6 bases and J 4 bases, with 15 bases left between them. Germline lookup yields CDR1 WSHSY and CDR2 SAAADI. This CDR3 spans 15 amino acids. This chain's CDR3 is CASREQGPATGELFF. CDR3 in DNA: TGCGCCAGCAGAGAACAGGGTCCTGCCACCGGGGAGCTGTTTTTT.

This clonotype occurred a few times. CDR3 nucleotides: TGCAGCGTTGAAGGTGGAGGGGCCAACGTCCTGACTTTC. This translates into CSVEGGGANVLTF. The chain employs TRBV29-1 and TRBJ2-6, with D unresolved. Germline lookup yields CDR1 SQVTM and CDR2 ANQGSEA. V was clipped by 1 base and J by 4 bases, with 5 bases between them. The CDR3 extends over 13 amino acids.